This passage covers 13 T cell receptor beta chains from one sample sequenced in a study of blood T cell repertoires in COVID-19. The table came from immunoSEQ multiplex PCR; TCRdb's copy has only in-frame clones and leaves some out. Seen here are 300,000 or so clones, around 88% observed once, and the top ten hold approximately 7%. Specimen: peripheral blood. The receptors stem from a woman in her 30s who had recovered from COVID-19.

This clone was detected once. The chain joins TRBV4-2 to TRBJ1-6; D call uncertain. CDR3 length: 15 amino acids. V lost 1 base to trimming and J lost 9 bases, with 13 bases between them. Germline CDR1 is LGHNA and CDR2 is YNFKEQ. The CDR3 nucleotides read TGTGCCAGCAGCCAAGCTCTTGGCACACGTTCACCCCTCCACTTT. This codes for CASSQALGTRSPLHF.

The chain links TRBV6-4 to TRBJ2-3; weak D call: TRBD1 (6 bases). Per the germline V gene, CDR1 is MRHNA and CDR2 is SNTAGT. The CDR3 has 14 residues. The germline V and J ends were trimmed by 3 bases and 4 bases, with 11 bases remaining between them. The CDR3 spells CASSELQGPDTQYF. In DNA form, the CDR3 reads TGTGCCAGCAGTGAACTACAGGGACCAGATACGCAGTATTTT.

CDR3 in DNA: TGTGCCAGCTCACCCCGACAGGGGCCCTACGAGCAGTACTTC. Amino acids: CASSPRQGPYEQYF. The J gene is TRBJ2-7, the V gene TRBV18, with 8 nucleotides matching TRBD1. After removal of 3 bases from V and 2 bases from J, the junction contained 3 bases not matched to a gene. CDR1 KGHSH and CDR2 LQKENI come from the germline V gene. The CDR3 runs 14 residues.

Notes on this clone: The sample holds other DNA sequences that translate to the same CDR3. The V gene is TRBV2, the J gene TRBJ2-7, with 7 bases that match TRBD2. CDR1 and CDR2 (germline): SNHLY, FYNNEI. This CDR3 comprises 15 residues. With V trimmed by 0 bases and J by 2 bases, 4 bases remained unmatched. CDR3 DNA sequence: TGTGCCAGCAGTGAAGCGGAACGGGGGGCCTACGAGCAGTACTTC. Translation: CASSEAERGAYEQYF.

As regards this clone: The sample carries other DNA sequences with the same CDR3. The chain uses TRBV5-1 and TRBJ1-1; D uncertain. CDR3 size: 15 residues. Germline CDR1 reads SGHRS; CDR2 reads YFSETQ. Trimming took off 0 bases at V and 0 bases at J, with 9 bases between the two ends. The CDR3 reads CASSLVGALNTEAFF. For the CDR3, the DNA is TGCGCCAGCAGCTTGGTGGGAGCCCTGAACACTGAAGCTTTCTTT.

V usage is TRBV28 and J usage is TRBJ2-4, with a weak D call TRBD2 (6 bases). V shed 1 base and J shed 10 bases, with 11 bases lying between them. This CDR3 region has 13 residues. Germline CDR1 reads MDHEN; CDR2 reads SYDVKM. The CDR3 spells CASSLSWGGIQYF. The CDR3 region has the DNA TGTGCCAGCAGTTTATCCTGGGGAGGAATTCAGTACTTC. Full variable domain (remainder filled in from reference TRBV28 and TRBJ2-4): DVKVTQSSRYLVKRTGEKVFLECVQDMDHENMFWYRQDPGLGLRLIYFSYDVKMKEKGDIPEGYSVSREKKERFSLILESASTNQTSMYLCASSLSWGGIQYFGAGTRLSVL.

The chain combines TRBV12-3 or TRBV12-4 with TRBJ2-7, with D uncertain. V lost 0 bases, J lost 5 bases, and 8 bases lay in between. This CDR3 is built from 13 residues. The CDR3 loop reads CASSLAGSHEQYF. The CDR3, as DNA: TGTGCCAGCAGTTTAGCGGGCAGCCACGAGCAGTACTTC.

V usage is TRBV5-6 and J usage is TRBJ2-7; possibly TRBD1 for D (6 bases). This CDR3 is 14 amino acids long. CDR1 SGHDT and CDR2 YYEEEE come from the germline V gene. Trimming removed 2 bases from V and 6 bases from J, with 15 bases in between. The CDR3 nucleotides are TGTGCCAGCAGCTTAGGGGGTTTTAGAACCGAGCAGTACTTC. This translates into CASSLGGFRTEQYF.

The rearrangement uses TRBV28 and TRBJ1-1, with 10 bases matching TRBD1. The germline gives CDR1 MDHEN, CDR2 SYDVKM. J lost 5 bases, V lost 4 bases, and 4 bases had no gene match. The CDR3 totals 14 residues. The CDR3 loop is CASSSPGQGTEAFF. The CDR3 DNA is TGTGCCAGCAGTTCCCCGGGACAGGGGACTGAAGCTTTCTTT.

The chain couples TRBV6-5 to TRBJ1-2; D is ambiguous. Per the germline V gene, CDR1 is MNHEY and CDR2 is SVGAGI. CDR3 length: 13 amino acids. V was shortened by 6 bases and J by 8 bases, with 16 bases between the two germline ends. As DNA, the CDR3 is TGTGCCAGCAGCCTTAGAGGATTTGGGGGCTACACCTTC. It yields the protein CASSLRGFGGYTF.

V gene TRBV28 combines with J gene TRBJ1-1, with 8 bases that match TRBD1. The CDR3 is made up of 14 amino acids. Germline trimming cut 3 bases from V and 8 bases from J; bases unmatched to any gene: 8. Germline lookup yields CDR1 MDHEN and CDR2 SYDVKM. Here the CDR3 reads CASSFYTGQGEAFF. DNA of the CDR3: TGTGCCAGCAGTTTTTATACCGGACAGGGAGAAGCTTTCTTT. The complete variable domain, with remaining parts taken from reference TRBV28 and TRBJ1-1, reads DVKVTQSSRYLVKRTGEKVFLECVQDMDHENMFWYRQDPGLGLRLIYFSYDVKMKEKGDIPEGYSVSREKKERFSLILESASTNQTSMYLCASSFYTGQGEAFFGQGTRLTVV.

The V and J genes are TRBV4-1 and TRBJ2-3; 8 positions match TRBD2. Unmatched junction bases numbered 5, after V lost 1 base and J lost 5 bases. This CDR3 region has 15 residues. Germline-derived CDR1 and CDR2 are MGHRA and YSYEKL. In DNA, the CDR3 is TGCGCCAGCAGCCAAGCGGGGGGGCAGGTAGATACGCAGTATTTT. As protein: CASSQAGGQVDTQYF.

This chain uses TRBV7-2 with TRBJ2-2; unclear D gene. The CDR3 runs 16 residues. Trimming cost V 5 bases and J 0 bases, with 13 bases left between them. In germline, CDR1 is SGHTA, CDR2 FQGNSA. The CDR3 reads CASSLYRLANTGELFF. The CDR3 nucleotides are TGTGCCAGCAGCCTATATAGACTTGCGAACACCGGGGAGCTGTTTTTT.